This T cell receptor beta chain was sequenced in a study of cytomegalovirus exposure and HLA in healthy donors listed by TCRdb under 2017. Background on the whole study: A later analysis indicated that the 100 to 150 validation repertoires were generated on the platform also employed for the 650 to 850 repertoires of the first cohort. The study aimed to test whether cataloging public T cell receptors could reveal signatures of past pathogen exposure. Along with the roughly 670-subject first cohort, a separate validation cohort of around 120 different subjects was used. The study combined high-throughput TCR immunosequencing, statistical association of individual TCRs with disease status, and machine learning to predict cytomegalovirus infection status.

Library method: the immunoSEQ multiplex PCR assay. The original methods were these. A statistical classification framework was developed to diagnose cytomegalovirus status using the catalog of TCR beta chain sequences. In TCRdb, the immuneACCESS table is reduced to in-frame sequences with V and J assigned. These tables do not hold every clone; where another copy was compared, an unresolved V gene accounts for under half, and the others remain unexplained. V and J calls and clone size are as listed in that table; D and trimming were resolved from the DNA. The sample includes tens of thousands of clones, with approximately 88% observed a single time. The top ten clones comprise less than 7% of the sample. Turning to this clone: Its antigen target is currently unknown. Base qualities are not recorded, but no much larger clone differs from it by a single base.

The donors were included in the validation cohort of over a hundred subjects, a group kept apart from the roughly 610-subject first cohort. Overall study results and their limits: The authors suggested that the approach could potentially be generalized to other disease states and immunological phenotypes. The study listed 164 TCR beta chains as associated with cytomegalovirus. A later analysis found that TCRs clustered in the first cohort also tended to co-occur in the roughly 120 validation repertoires, with 90% to 95% of cluster scores above 0. Most TCR sequences were seen in very few donors, while some public TCRs were found in many individuals. A later analysis lacked HLA typing for the validation cohort, so it scored co-occurrence in that cohort across all 120 repertoires. In both the original and validation cohorts, the classifier was reported to diagnose cytomegalovirus status with high specificity and sensitivity. In vitro tests confirmed that three of the cytomegalovirus-associated TCR beta chains recognize cytomegalovirus antigens.

V gives up 2 bases and J gives up 1 base, and the segment between their germline ends measures 6 bases. CDR1 and CDR2 are drawn from the germline V gene: SGDLS, YYNGEE. The CDR3, cysteine through phenylalanine, is 14 amino acids long. Of all the DNA, just the CDR3 is kept, 42 bases in frame from base 1. Rearrangement joined TRBV9 to TRBJ2-2; the D gene identity is not certain. The source is a woman aged 25 to 39 in good health and CMV-seronegative. Sequencing used PBMCs. The DNA sequence is given as TGTGCCAGCAGCGTGTACGGGAACACCGGGGAGCTGTTTTTT. Protein translation: CASSVYGNTGELFF.